This is a list of T cell receptor beta chains from one sample in a study of identical twins. In TCRdb, the 5' RACE reads were re-called with MiXCR into one record per CDR3 protein. The table has under 900,000 distinct CDR3 sequences, 15% to 20% seen once; the top ten hold roughly 13%. The same data also went into a second study, on T cells expressing NK-cell markers.

The sample comprised PBMCs. These receptors were obtained from a woman aged 18-29 years in good health. CDR3s include the opening cysteine and the closing phenylalanine or tryptophan. The order of the fields is V gene, J gene, clone size, D gene, CDR3 protein, CDR3 DNA. D genes are given only for firm matches. Size tells how often a clone was seen (once, few, many) or the class of an expanded clone, and some rows leave it out.

TRBV7-2	TRBJ2-3	many	TRBD2	CASSLGGGAGTQYF	TGTGCCAGCAGCTTAGGCGGGGGGGCAGGGACGCAGTATTTT
TRBV15	TRBJ2-2	NA	NA	CATSSELGQNTGELFF	TGTGCCACCAGCAGTGAGCTCGGACAGAACACCGGGGAGCTGTTTTTT
TRBV4-2	TRBJ2-5	NA	TRBD2	CASSPGTSGGDYQETQYF	TGTGCCAGCAGCCCTGGGACTAGCGGGGGGGACTACCAAGAGACCCAGTACTTC
TRBV7-8	TRBJ1-2	NA	TRBD1	CATTTGDSGGYTF	TGTGCCACGACCACAGGGGACTCCGGCGGCTACACCTTC
TRBV7-8	TRBJ2-7	few	TRBD1	CASSLAVITGAEQYF	TGTGCCAGCAGCTTAGCGGTAATAACAGGGGCCGAGCAGTACTTC
TRBV2	TRBJ1-4	NA	TRBD1	CASLTGEGEKLFF	TGTGCCAGCCTAACAGGGGAAGGAGAAAAACTGTTTTTT
TRBV7-6	TRBJ1-2	few	NA	CALRQGDGYTF	TGTGCTCTCCGGCAGGGCGATGGCTACACCTTC
TRBV2	TRBJ2-7	few	TRBD2	CASKPESGETEQYF	TGTGCCAGCAAACCTGAGAGCGGGGAGACCGAGCAGTACTTC
TRBV12-3/TRBV12-4	TRBJ1-4	few	TRBD1	CASSVTGTGGGKLFF	TGTGCCAGCAGTGTCACCGGGACAGGGGGAGGAAAACTGTTTTTT
TRBV7-6	TRBJ2-1	NA	NA	CASSLVGWGVSYNEQFF	TGTGCCAGCAGCTTAGTGGGGTGGGGCGTCTCCTACAATGAGCAGTTCTTC
TRBV28	TRBJ2-2	NA	NA	CASSPHRGRVTGELFF	TGTGCCAGCAGTCCCCACCGGGGGCGGGTCACCGGGGAGCTGTTTTTT
TRBV20-1	TRBJ2-2	NA	NA	CSARQGGPGELFF	TGCAGTGCTAGGCAGGGGGGTCCCGGGGAGCTGTTTTTT
TRBV6-5	TRBJ2-1	few	NA	CASRTQGYEQFF	TGTGCCAGCAGGACACAGGGCTATGAGCAGTTCTTC
TRBV12-3/TRBV12-4	TRBJ2-1	NA	TRBD1	CASSTDRGSSYNEQFF	TGTGCCAGCAGTACGGACAGGGGATCTTCCTACAATGAGCAGTTCTTC
TRBV19	TRBJ1-2	many	NA	CASSMTSLVGGYTF	TGTGCCAGTAGTATGACCAGTTTGGTCGGCGGCTACACCTTC
TRBV4-1	TRBJ2-5	NA	TRBD2	CASSRHPGRVETQYF	TGCGCCAGCAGCAGGCACCCGGGGAGGGTGGAGACCCAGTACTTC
TRBV20-1	TRBJ1-1	many	NA	CSASLGGMNTEAFF	TGCAGTGCTAGTTTGGGTGGGATGAACACTGAAGCTTTCTTT
TRBV14	TRBJ2-3	NA	NA	CASSHPATPDTQYF	TGTGCCAGCAGCCACCCCGCCACCCCAGATACGCAGTATTTT
TRBV30	TRBJ2-1	few	TRBD2	CAWGLAGAYYNEQFF	TGTGCCTGGGGACTAGCGGGAGCGTACTACAATGAGCAGTTCTTC
TRBV20-1	TRBJ2-2	few	NA	CSARPWDTGELFF	TGCAGTGCTAGGCCGTGGGACACCGGGGAGCTGTTTTTT
TRBV5-1	TRBJ1-1	NA	TRBD1	CASSVGQINTEAFF	TGCGCCAGCAGCGTGGGACAGATAAACACTGAAGCTTTCTTT
TRBV30	TRBJ2-1	NA	TRBD2	CAWSPVGGSRDEQFF	TGTGCCTGGAGTCCGGTGGGAGGGTCTAGGGATGAGCAGTTCTTC
TRBV5-1	TRBJ2-1	few	NA	CASSLAGDAINEQFF	TGCGCCAGCAGCTTGGCGGGGGATGCCATCAATGAGCAGTTCTTC
TRBV12-3/TRBV12-4	TRBJ2-1	few	NA	CASSPGVAASKQFF	TGTGCCAGCAGCCCGGGGGTAGCGGCCTCGAAGCAGTTCTTC
TRBV2	TRBJ2-5	NA	TRBD2	CASKASGAIQETQYF	TGTGCCAGCAAGGCGAGCGGGGCCATCCAAGAGACCCAGTACTTC
TRBV10-2	TRBJ1-6	few	NA	CASSSRDTASLHF	TGCGCCAGCAGTTCCCGGGACACCGCGTCCCTCCACTTT
TRBV20-1	TRBJ2-5	NA	NA	CSASSVGRETQYF	TGCAGTGCTAGTAGCGTGGGGAGAGAGACCCAGTACTTC
TRBV7-3	TRBJ2-2	NA	TRBD2	CASSRLAGGPNTGELFF	TGTGCCAGCAGCAGACTAGCGGGTGGTCCGAACACCGGGGAGCTGTTTTTT
TRBV20-1	TRBJ2-1	NA	NA	CSARGTTGNEQFF	TGCAGTGCTAGAGGGACGACGGGCAATGAGCAGTTCTTC
TRBV9	TRBJ1-1	few	NA	CASSAAPLTVNTEAFF	TGTGCCAGCAGCGCAGCGCCTCTGACAGTGAACACTGAAGCTTTCTTT
TRBV20-1	TRBJ2-7	NA	TRBD2	CSARGPSGAGEQYF	TGCAGTGCTAGGGGTCCTAGCGGGGCGGGCGAGCAGTACTTC
TRBV6-5	TRBJ2-7	few	NA	CASSHITQATYEQYF	TGTGCCAGCAGTCACATTACACAAGCTACCTACGAGCAGTACTTC
TRBV9	TRBJ2-1	NA	NA	CASSALAMPSNEQFF	TGTGCCAGCAGCGCCCTTGCCATGCCAAGTAATGAGCAGTTCTTC
TRBV5-1	TRBJ1-1	few	NA	CASRGAVNTEAFF	TGCGCCAGTCGAGGGGCGGTGAACACTGAAGCTTTCTTT
TRBV7-6	TRBJ2-1	few	TRBD2	CASSGDLAGGPNEQFF	TGTGCCAGCAGCGGGGACTTAGCGGGGGGGCCCAATGAGCAGTTCTTC
TRBV12-3/TRBV12-4	TRBJ2-3	NA	NA	CASGNLGTQYF	TGTGCCAGCGGTAACCTCGGTACGCAGTATTTT
TRBV20-1	TRBJ2-7	many	NA	CSARDSGTGIYYEQYF	TGCAGTGCTAGAGACTCCGGCACAGGTATTTACTACGAGCAGTACTTC
TRBV12-3/TRBV12-4	TRBJ2-1	NA	TRBD2	CASSLPRTSGYNEQFF	TGTGCCAGCAGTTTGCCTAGGACTAGCGGTTACAATGAGCAGTTCTTC
TRBV20-1	TRBJ2-1	NA	NA	CSGRLGVYKNEQFF	TGCAGTGGGAGACTAGGCGTCTACAAGAATGAGCAGTTCTTC
TRBV7-3	TRBJ2-2	NA	NA	CASSSQLIATGGELFF	TGTGCCAGCAGCTCCCAGCTCATAGCGACTGGCGGGGAGCTGTTTTTT
TRBV11-2	TRBJ2-1	few	TRBD2	CASNSLAGYNEQFF	TGTGCCAGCAATTCGCTAGCGGGTTACAATGAGCAGTTCTTC
TRBV12-3/TRBV12-4	TRBJ1-2	few	NA	CASSTRALGYGYTF	TGTGCCAGTAGCACCAGGGCTTTAGGCTATGGCTACACCTTC
TRBV7-9	TRBJ2-7	few	NA	CASSLPSSAAYEQYF	TGTGCCAGCAGCTTACCGTCGTCAGCCGCCTACGAGCAGTACTTC
TRBV14	TRBJ2-1	few	NA	CASSQAGNSYNEQFF	TGTGCCAGCAGCCAAGCGGGGAACTCCTACAATGAGCAGTTCTTC
TRBV10-3	TRBJ2-5	NA	TRBD1	CAISDTGAAETQYF	TGTGCCATCAGTGATACAGGGGCGGCAGAGACCCAGTACTTC
TRBV12-3/TRBV12-4	TRBJ2-5	few	NA	CASSLTGERETQYF	TGTGCCAGCAGTTTAACGGGAGAAAGAGAGACCCAGTACTTC
TRBV18	TRBJ1-4	few	NA	CASSPIGEKLFF	TGTGCCAGCTCACCAATCGGGGAAAAACTGTTTTTT
TRBV12-5	TRBJ1-5	few	NA	CASGLVVEPSNQPQHF	TGTGCTAGTGGTTTGGTAGTAGAGCCTAGCAATCAGCCCCAGCATTTT
TRBV20-1	TRBJ2-1	many	NA	CSARVWGERYHNEQFF	TGCAGTGCTAGAGTCTGGGGGGAACGTTACCACAATGAGCAGTTCTTC